The 8 T cell receptor beta chains listed next were all sequenced from one sample in a study of control samples from healthy donors and cancer patients. This table comes from immunoSEQ multiplex PCR, and its TCRdb copy is limited to in-frame clones, with some not included. The sample comprises over 120,000 clones, about nine tenths of which are singletons, and 3.2% rests with the top ten. The sample consisted of blood. All receptors come from a man younger than 45 in good health.

The CDR3 DNA reads as TGTGCCAGCAGCCCTGGGAGGGGGCCGGGGACCGGGGAGCTGTTTTTT. Protein product: CASSPGRGPGTGELFF. The chain is built from TRBV3-1 (or the pseudogene TRBV3-2) and TRBJ2-2; D possibly matches TRBD1 or TRBD2 (7 bases each). This CDR3 has 16 residues. Deletions cut 4 bases from V and 5 bases from J, with 17 bases between. The V gene's germline CDR1 is LGHDT and CDR2 YNNKEL (reference sequence).

The chain employs TRBV6-5 and TRBJ2-1; D is possibly TRBD1 or TRBD2 (7 bases each). The CDR3 runs 15 residues. Germline CDR1 and CDR2: MNHEY and SVGAGI. Trimming took off 10 bases at V and 4 bases at J, with 20 bases between the two ends. CDR3 DNA sequence: TGTGCCACCTCGGGGAGGGGGCCGTCTTACAATGAGCAGTTCTTC. It is translated as CATSGRGPSYNEQFF.

Turning to this clone: This specimen includes other DNA sequences encoding the same CDR3. The chain combines TRBV6-7 with TRBJ1-5, with TRBD1 matching over 12 bases. TRBV6-7 is placed among ORFs of uncertain function. Trimming cost V 2 bases and J 7 bases; bases outside gene matches: 24. The CDR3 extends over 22 amino acids. The DNA for the CDR3 is TGTGCCAGCAGTTACCCGGGACAGGGGGCGATCCATACCCAATTATCATGCCAGCCCCAGCATTTT. Encoded protein: CASSYPGQGAIHTQLSCQPQHF.

This rearrangement joins TRBV19 to TRBJ2-2; either TRBD1 or TRBD2 may supply D (5 bases each). Germline-derived CDR1 and CDR2 are LNHDA and SQIVND (reference sequence). V lost 9 bases to trimming and J lost 4 bases, with 24 bases between them. This CDR3 has 17 residues. CDR3 in amino acids: CASQSSGFGGSTGELFF. The CDR3 nucleotides are TGTGCCAGCCAATCTTCTGGTTTTGGGGGTAGCACCGGGGAGCTGTTTTTT.

The rearrangement joins TRBV29-1 to TRBJ2-2; D ambiguous. CDR3 length equals 11 residues. V was pared by 6 bases and J by 3 bases, with 5 bases between. Germline CDR1 SQVTM, CDR2 ANQGSEA. The CDR3 sequence: CSVGYTGELFF. The CDR3, as DNA: TGCAGCGTCGGATACACCGGGGAGCTGTTTTTT.

The chain employs TRBV6-5 and TRBJ1-6; D not resolved. This CDR3 region has 12 residues. V lost 1 base to trimming and J lost 7 bases, with 2 bases between them. Germline V gene sequence: CDR1 MNHEY, CDR2 SVGAGI. The CDR3 nucleotides read TGTGCCAGCAGTTACTACAATTCACCCCTCCACTTT. It yields the protein CASSYYNSPLHF.

The chain is built from TRBV5-1 and TRBJ1-4, with D maybe TRBD1 (5 bases). With 5 bases removed from V and 6 bases from J, the gap between germline ends came to 14 bases. Germline CDR1 SGHRS, CDR2 YFSETQ. The length of the CDR3 is 14 residues. In nucleotides, the CDR3 is TGCGCCAGCAGAACCGGAGGGACGTATGAAAAACTGTTTTTT. As protein: CASRTGGTYEKLFF.

J is TRBJ1-5 and V is TRBV20-1; 10 nucleotides align to TRBD1. V lost 6 bases, J lost 5 bases, and 28 bases stayed unmatched. Germline lookup yields CDR1 DFQATT and CDR2 SNEGSKA (reference sequence). This CDR3 has 21 residues. CDR3 coding DNA: TGCAGTGCGAGTAGCCAGGGCCCGACAGGGGGCCTATCTTGGGGCGATCAGCCCCAGCATTTT. Its translation is CSASSQGPTGGLSWGDQPQHF.